One sample yielded the 21 T cell receptor beta chains listed below, sequenced in a study of blood T cell repertoires in COVID-19. Method: immunoSEQ multiplex PCR; TCRdb's copy keeps in-frame clones and lacks some. The profile shows 350,000 to 450,000 clones, about 87% of them singletons. Sequenced material: peripheral blood. The origin of the receptors is a human donor in a cohort sampled during active COVID-19.

A single count supports this clone. The rearrangement links TRBV18 to TRBJ1-2, with 8 nucleotides matching TRBD1. The V segment lost 6 bases and the J segment 2 bases; nucleotides outside the gene matches: 5. The CDR3 spans 14 residues. The germline V gene has CDR1 KGHSH and CDR2 LQKENI. The CDR3 nucleotides are TGTGCCAGCTCGTCAGGGGGCCACAACTATGGCTACACCTTC. The encoded protein is CASSSGGHNYGYTF. Filled out from reference TRBV18 and TRBJ1-2, the complete variable domain reads NAGVMQNPRHLVRRRGQEARLRCSPMKGHSHVYWYRQLPEEGLKFMVYLQKENIIDESGMPKERFSAEFPKEGPSILRIQQVVRGDSAAYFCASSSGGHNYGYTFGSGTRLTVV.

J is TRBJ2-2 and V is TRBV3-1 (or the pseudogene TRBV3-2), with D uncertain. Germline CDR1 is LGHDT and CDR2 is YNNKEL (reference sequence). The CDR3 covers 15 residues. The ends were cut back, 0 bases at V and 1 base at J, with 6 bases in the middle. The CDR3 region is CASSQDAVNTGELFF. CDR3 sequence (DNA): TGTGCCAGCAGCCAAGATGCAGTGAACACCGGGGAGCTGTTTTTT.

This chain uses TRBV23-1 with TRBJ2-7; D unresolved. TRBV23-1 is given ORF status, its function remaining uncertain. V lost 1 base and J 2 bases, leaving 9 bases between the germline ends. CDR3 length: 14 amino acids. The CDR3 loop reads CASSQLDSTYEQYF. DNA of the CDR3: TGCGCCAGCAGTCAATTGGATAGCACCTACGAGCAGTACTTC.

The V and J genes are TRBV29-1 and TRBJ1-2, with D tentatively TRBD1 (6 bases). The CDR3 length is 14 residues. Trimming pared 4 bases from V and 4 bases from J, leaving 16 bases between. Germline CDR1 and CDR2: SQVTM and ANQGSEA. For the CDR3, the DNA is TGCAGCGTTGGGGCAGGGGTATCTAGCTATGGCTACACCTTC. As protein: CSVGAGVSSYGYTF.

This rearrangement joins TRBV4-1 to TRBJ1-1, with D maybe TRBD1 (6 bases). This CDR3 spans 15 amino acids. CDR1 and CDR2 (germline): MGHRA, YSYEKL. Trimming shortened V by 1 base and J by 1 base, and 10 bases separated the two germline ends. The CDR3 sequence is CASSQVRGKNTEAFF. The CDR3 coding sequence is TGCGCCAGCAGCCAAGTCAGGGGAAAGAACACTGAAGCTTTCTTT.

This clone has a handful of counts. The chain has TRBV6-4 and TRBJ2-7, with D uncertain. V lost 2 bases to trimming and J lost 7 bases, with 15 bases between them. The CDR3 covers 14 residues. Germline CDR1 and CDR2: MRHNA and SNTAGT. CDR3 DNA: TGTGCCAGCAGTGACAAACGGAAAGGCAGGGAGCAGTACTTC. It is translated as CASSDKRKGREQYF.

Comment on this clone: Its ends do not fully match the called genes, so a read error is possible. J is TRBJ2-5 and V is TRBV7-7; D may be TRBD2 (6 bases). The CDR3 is made up of 15 amino acids. Germline lookup yields CDR1 SSHAT and CDR2 FNYEAQ (reference sequence). CDR3 DNA: TGTGCTAGCAGCTTGGCAGGGACTCTGCAAGAGACCCAGTACTTC. This gives the protein CASSLAGTLQETQYF.

This sequence joins TRBV21-1 and TRBJ2-3; TRBD2, as called in the table, went unchecked against the DNA. TRBV21-1 is reported as a pseudogene. The CDR3 has 15 residues. This chain's CDR3 is CASSKISGRLDTQYF. The CDR3 DNA reads TGTGCCAGCAGCAAAATCAGCGGGAGATTAGATACGCAGTATTTT.

The V gene is TRBV27, the J gene TRBJ2-3; 14 bases map to TRBD2. The CDR3 runs to 15 residues. V was clipped by 7 bases and J by 4 bases; unmatched bases: 4. The V gene's germline CDR1 is MNHEY and CDR2 SMNVEV (reference sequence). The CDR3 bases are TGTGCCAGCATCCTGACTAGCGGGGGGGCAGATACGCAGTATTTT. This translates into CASILTSGGADTQYF.

A note on this clone: The sample holds other DNA sequences that translate to the same CDR3. The chain employs TRBV7-9 and TRBJ2-3; D call uncertain. The CDR3 runs to 12 residues. V lost 4 bases to trimming and J lost 0 bases, with 2 bases between them. Germline V lookup: CDR1 SEHNR, CDR2 FQNEAQ (reference sequence). CDR3 amino acids: CASSSSTDTQYF. The DNA for the CDR3 is TGTGCCAGCAGCTCTAGCACAGATACGCAGTATTTT.

This chain joins TRBV5-4 and TRBJ2-3, with 7 bases fitting TRBD2. J gave up 1 base and V 4 bases, and 3 bases lay outside the gene matches. The CDR3 has 14 residues. Per germline, CDR1 SGHNT and CDR2 YYREEE (reference sequence). The CDR3: CASSATSGTDTQYF. The DNA for the CDR3 is TGTGCCAGCAGCGCAACTAGCGGCACAGATACGCAGTATTTT.

The rearrangement joins TRBV28 to TRBJ1-5, with 9 bases fitting TRBD1. The CDR3 totals 13 residues. Germline trimming cut 9 bases from V and 4 bases from J; bases unmatched to any gene: 4. CDR1 and CDR2 from the germline V gene are MDHEN and SYDVKM. CDR3 sequence reads: CASETGGNQPQHF. CDR3 sequence (DNA): TGTGCCAGTGAGACAGGGGGTAATCAGCCCCAGCATTTT.

The chain is built from TRBV7-8 and TRBJ2-7, with TRBD2 matching 8 bases. Trimming cost V 2 bases and J 2 bases; bases outside gene matches: 5. The CDR3 consists of 15 residues. Germline values: CDR1 SGHVS, CDR2 FQNEAQ. The CDR3 loop is CASSLQSGGPYEQYF. The DNA for the CDR3 is TGTGCCAGCAGCTTACAGAGCGGGGGCCCCTACGAGCAGTACTTC.

V usage is TRBV3-1 (or the pseudogene TRBV3-2) and J usage is TRBJ2-1; TRBD2 is a possible D gene (5 bases). CDR1 and CDR2 from the germline V gene are LGHDT and YNNKEL (reference sequence). Trimming cost V 5 bases and J 5 bases, with 13 bases left between them. This CDR3 contains 14 residues. The CDR3 nucleotides are TGTGCCAGCAGCTTCCTCTCGGGAAACAATGAGCAGTTCTTC. Translated, it gives CASSFLSGNNEQFF.

This clone showed up just once. This may arise from a read error, as a much more abundant clone is one base away. This chain connects TRBV6-1 to TRBJ1-5; D unclear. V dropped 2 bases and J dropped 4 bases, with 12 bases sitting between them. The CDR3 is 15 amino acids. Germline loops: CDR1 MNHNS, CDR2 SASEGT. CDR3 DNA sequence: TGTGCCAGCAGTGAAATCCAGGCAACTAATCAGCCCCAGCATTTT. Translated, it gives CASSEIQATNQPQHF.

J is TRBJ1-3 and V is TRBV4-1; TRBD1 matches 7 bases. Germline values: CDR1 MGHRA, CDR2 YSYEKL. Trimming removed 5 bases from V and 3 bases from J; junction bases left unmatched: 10. This CDR3 contains 16 residues. CDR3 DNA sequence: TGCGCCAGCAGCTCGAGGGGGCAGAGCCGTGGAAACACCATATATTTT. Translating it yields CASSSRGQSRGNTIYF.

The V and J genes are TRBV6-7 and TRBJ2-7; 7 bases are a match to TRBD2. TRBV6-7 is placed among ORFs of uncertain function. With 4 bases clipped from V and 4 bases from J, the junction kept 7 bases outside the gene matches. The CDR3 sequence is 14 residues long. CDR3 residues: CASSSRTSLYEQYF. CDR3 in DNA: TGTGCCAGCAGTTCGCGGACTAGTCTGTACGAGCAGTACTTC.

The rearrangement uses TRBV9 and TRBJ2-5, with D perhaps TRBD2 (6 bases). V was clipped by 0 bases and J by 3 bases, with 9 bases between them. Germline CDR1 SGDLS, CDR2 YYNGEE. CDR3 length equals 14 residues. CDR3 loop: CASSVAGGEETQYF. DNA of the CDR3: TGTGCCAGCAGCGTAGCAGGCGGGGAAGAGACCCAGTACTTC.

This clone was seen a handful of times. The gene calls are TRBV2 and TRBJ2-3, with 9 bases aligning to TRBD1. The CDR3 covers 15 residues. The germline V gene encodes CDR1 SNHLY and CDR2 FYNNEI. With 7 bases clipped from V and 1 base from J, the junction kept 6 bases outside the gene matches. The chain's CDR3 is CASNTDRGGTDTQYF. CDR3 bases: TGTGCCAGCAATACAGACAGGGGGGGCACAGATACGCAGTATTTT.

This chain uses TRBV3-1 (or the pseudogene TRBV3-2) with TRBJ1-4, with a possible D match to TRBD1 (5 bases). V lost 3 bases and J 7 bases, leaving 15 bases between the germline ends. This CDR3 comprises 15 residues. The V gene's germline CDR1 is LGHDT and CDR2 YNNKEL (reference sequence). The DNA for the CDR3 is TGTGCCAGCAGCCAGCAAAATTTGGGGGGTGAAAAACTGTTTTTT. Translating gives CASSQQNLGGEKLFF.

V gene TRBV5-4 combines with J gene TRBJ2-7; D is unresolved. CDR1 and CDR2 from the germline V gene are SGHNT and YYREEE (reference sequence). V gave up 0 bases and J gave up 1 base, with 8 bases separating them. This CDR3 region has 14 residues. The CDR3 DNA is TGTGCCAGCAGCTTGGTGCTCGGGTCCTACGAGCAGTACTTC. Translation: CASSLVLGSYEQYF. Combining the CDR3 with reference TRBV5-4 and TRBJ2-7 gives the whole variable domain ETGVTQSPTHLIKTRGQQVTLRCSSQSGHNTVSWYQQALGQGPQFIFQYYREEENGRGNFPPRFSGLQFPNYSSELNVNALELDDSALYLCASSLVLGSYEQYFGPGTRLTVT.